The 28 T cell receptor beta chains reported below all come from one sample, sequenced in a study of identical twins. TCRdb recomputed calls from the 5' RACE reads with MiXCR, one row per CDR3 protein. The table includes around 680,000 distinct CDR3 sequences, about 9.4% detected once. The sample was also reused in another study, on yellow fever vaccine responses in identical twins.

Sequences were obtained from PBMCs. Every receptor here comes from a woman younger than 35 in good health.

This clonotype was seen a few times. This chain uses TRBV5-6 with TRBJ2-7; D is unclear. The CDR3 is made up of 14 amino acids. The V gene lost 0 bases and the J gene lost 3 bases, with 10 bases spanning the gap. CDR1 SGHDT and CDR2 YYEEEE come from the germline V gene. The DNA of the CDR3 is TGTGCCAGCAGCTTGGGACCGAACCTCTACGAGCAGTACTTC. It is translated as CASSLGPNLYEQYF. The whole variable domain, filled in from reference TRBV5-6 and TRBJ2-7, reads DAGVTQSPTHLIKTRGQQVTLRCSPKSGHDTVSWYQQALGQGPQFIFQYYEEEERQRGNFPDRFSGHQFPNYSSELNVNALLLGDSALYLCASSLGPNLYEQYFGPGTRLTVT.

This clonotype appeared a few times. The rearrangement links TRBV3-1 to TRBJ2-5, with a tentative D call TRBD2 (6 bases). Germline loops: CDR1 LGHDT, CDR2 YNNKEL (reference sequence). The CDR3 extends over 17 amino acids. The germline V and J ends were trimmed by 4 bases and 7 bases, with 25 bases remaining between them. CDR3 in DNA: TGTGCCAGCAGCCCCACCGGAGCAGGGACTTCGCAGGGGACCCAGTACTTC. This translates into CASSPTGAGTSQGTQYF.

This clonotype has more than one count but fewer than ten. This chain connects TRBV19 to TRBJ2-3, with D maybe TRBD2 (6 bases). The germline V and J ends were trimmed by 3 bases and 0 bases, with 7 bases remaining between them. The CDR3 consists of 14 residues. CDR1 and CDR2 from the germline V gene are LNHDA and SQIVND (reference sequence). The CDR3 nucleotides are TGTGCCAGTAGTATGAGCGGGAGCACAGATACGCAGTATTTT. It encodes CASSMSGSTDTQYF.

This clonotype was observed at least ten times. The rearrangement joins TRBV28 to TRBJ2-6, with TRBD1 matching 7 bases. Germline trimming cut 5 bases from V and 1 base from J; bases unmatched to any gene: 5. This CDR3 region has 16 residues. From germline, CDR1 is MDHEN and CDR2 SYDVKM. CDR3 amino acids: CASSSTTGSGANVLTF. In DNA, the CDR3 is TGTGCCAGCAGTAGTACGACAGGGTCTGGGGCCAACGTCCTGACTTTC.

Ten or more counts support this clonotype. This sequence joins TRBV12-3 or TRBV12-4 and TRBJ2-6; TRBD1 matches at 7 bases. The CDR3 covers 17 residues. J gave up 0 bases and V 5 bases, and 7 bases lay outside the gene matches. The CDR3 nucleotides read TGTGCCAGCAGTCCAGGACAGGAGTACTCTGGGGCCAACGTCCTGACTTTC. Protein sequence: CASSPGQEYSGANVLTF.

This clonotype was found many times. The chain is built from TRBV27 and TRBJ2-2; 9 bases fit TRBD2. With V trimmed by 5 bases and J by 0 bases, 1 base remained unmatched. Germline loops: CDR1 MNHEY, CDR2 SMNVEV (reference sequence). The CDR3 length is 15 residues. CDR3 region: CASSGLAPNTGELFF. CDR3 nucleotides: TGTGCCAGCAGTGGACTAGCGCCGAACACCGGGGAGCTGTTTTTT.

This clonotype was found a few times. The V gene is TRBV7-9, the J gene TRBJ1-4; TRBD1 agrees at 9 bases. V was pared by 5 bases and J by 4 bases, with 2 bases of the junction left unmatched. The CDR3 runs to 14 residues. Germline V CDR1 and CDR2: SEHNR, FQNEAQ (reference sequence). The DNA for the CDR3 is TGTGCCAGCAGCCGGACAGGGGTTAATGAAAAACTGTTTTTT. This gives the protein CASSRTGVNEKLFF.

The table lists this clonotype with many counts. The rearrangement links TRBV7-9 to TRBJ1-5, with unresolved D. Trimming shortened V by 5 bases and J by 2 bases, and 4 bases separated the two germline ends. CDR3 size: 12 residues. The germline CDR1 and CDR2 sequences are SEHNR and FQNEAQ (reference sequence). In DNA form, the CDR3 reads TGTGCCAGCAGCGTCGGCAATCAGCCCCAGCATTTT. The encoded protein is CASSVGNQPQHF.

The table lists this clonotype with many counts. The rearrangement links TRBV11-1 to TRBJ2-2; 7 nucleotides match TRBD2. This CDR3 is 18 amino acids long. Germline V gene data show CDR1 as SGHAT and CDR2 as FQDESV (reference sequence). The trim removed 5 bases at V and 0 bases at J, leaving 12 bases unmatched. The CDR3 spells CASSQKRRGNTNTGELFF. The CDR3 DNA reads as TGTGCCAGCAGCCAAAAGCGGCGGGGGAATACGAACACCGGGGAGCTGTTTTTT.

The sample holds many counts of this clonotype. This rearrangement joins TRBV6-1 to TRBJ1-6; D unclear. The ends were cut back, 4 bases at V and 5 bases at J, with 6 bases in the middle. The CDR3 runs to 13 residues. Per the germline V gene, CDR1 is MNHNS and CDR2 is SASEGT. Written as DNA, the CDR3 is TGTGCCAGCAGTGCGGGGAATAATTCACCCCTCCACTTT. It translates to CASSAGNNSPLHF.

The chain has TRBV7-9 and TRBJ2-7, with 8 bases fitting TRBD2. The J segment lost 0 bases and the V segment lost 5 bases, leaving 9 bases of the junction unmatched. Germline assignment: CDR1 SEHNR and CDR2 FQNEAQ (reference sequence). This CDR3 has 16 amino acids. The CDR3 DNA sequence: TGTGCCAGCAGCCCTCGAGAGGGACTAGGCTCCTACGAGCAGTACTTC. Encoded protein: CASSPREGLGSYEQYF.

This clonotype occurred a few times. The chain employs TRBV6-5 and TRBJ2-7; possible D gene TRBD2, 6 bases. This CDR3 region has 15 residues. Trimming stripped 4 bases from V and 6 bases from J, with 19 bases between. Germline V gives CDR1 MNHEY, CDR2 SVGAGI. The chain's CDR3 is CASSFGTPSSGEQYF. CDR3 coding DNA: TGTGCCAGCAGTTTTGGGACTCCCTCGTCGGGCGAGCAGTACTTC.

In this sample, this clonotype turned up a few times. The chain has TRBV20-1 and TRBJ2-1, with TRBD1 matching over 9 bases. The V segment lost 6 bases and the J segment 7 bases; nucleotides outside the gene matches: 10. CDR1 is DFQATT and CDR2 is SNEGSKA in the germline V gene (reference sequence). This CDR3 has 14 residues. CDR3 nucleotide sequence: TGCAGTGCCCTTGGGGACAGGGCTTTGAATGAGCAGTTCTTC. Translating it yields CSALGDRALNEQFF.

This clonotype occurred a few times. The genes are TRBV29-1 and TRBJ2-3; D may be TRBD1 (6 bases). This CDR3 has 16 amino acids. The V gene's germline CDR1 is SQVTM and CDR2 ANQGSEA. Trimming left V 6 bases short and J 2 bases short, with 21 bases between. The CDR3 DNA is TGCAGCGTGGGGCCGCCAGGGGTAGGGGTCACAGATACGCAGTATTTT. Translating gives CSVGPPGVGVTDTQYF.

The rearrangement uses TRBV15 and TRBJ2-7; tentative D call: TRBD2 (6 bases). The germline CDR1 and CDR2 sequences are LNHNV and YYDKDF (reference sequence). Deletions cut 2 bases from V and 0 bases from J, with 11 bases between. This CDR3 has 15 amino acids. The CDR3 DNA is TGTGCCACCAGCAGACCTGGGGGAGGCTCCTACGAGCAGTACTTC. Its translation: CATSRPGGGSYEQYF.

This clonotype was detected many times. The CDR3, as DNA: TGTGCCAGCAGCTTAGGAGCTGGGCTAAACTATGGCTACACCTTC. Encoded protein: CASSLGAGLNYGYTF. The rearrangement joins TRBV7-2 to TRBJ1-2; no firm D call. The V end was cut by 1 base, the J end by 2 bases, with 11 bases between. The CDR3 consists of 15 residues. Germline V CDR1 and CDR2: SGHTA, FQGNSA.

This clonotype was seen many times. CDR3 in DNA: TGCAGCGTTCTCCCGCAGGGAACAGATACGCAGTATTTT. Translation gives CSVLPQGTDTQYF. This sequence joins TRBV29-1 and TRBJ2-3; TRBD1 is a possible D gene (5 bases). V dropped 5 bases and J dropped 3 bases, with 12 bases sitting between them. From germline, CDR1 is SQVTM and CDR2 ANQGSEA. The CDR3 loop spans 13 amino acids.

The rearrangement uses TRBV7-2 and TRBJ2-5, with D perhaps matching TRBD2 (5 bases). The CDR3 loop spans 14 amino acids. Germline values: CDR1 SGHTA, CDR2 FQGNSA. With 7 bases removed from V and 3 bases from J, the gap between germline ends came to 15 bases. The CDR3 spells CASKLAQLKETQYF. CDR3 in DNA: TGTGCCAGCAAGCTAGCCCAGTTGAAAGAGACCCAGTACTTC.

Only a few counts were recorded for this clonotype. The genes are TRBV20-1 and TRBJ1-1; the D is unclear. The CDR3 is 14 amino acids. V gave up 3 bases and J gave up 5 bases, with 16 bases separating them. The germline V gene encodes CDR1 DFQATT and CDR2 SNEGSKA (reference sequence). The CDR3 DNA reads TGCAGTGCTAGTATCCCCGGATTTGGTACTGAAGCTTTCTTT. Translation: CSASIPGFGTEAFF.

CDR3 nucleotides: TGTGCCAGCAGCCCCCTCAGGACAGCGTACCAAGAGACCCAGTACTTC. This gives the protein CASSPLRTAYQETQYF. The rearrangement uses TRBV3-1 and TRBJ2-5; TRBD1 is a possible D gene (6 bases). CDR1 is LGHDT, CDR2 YNNKEL, per germline (reference sequence). V was shortened by 4 bases and J by 0 bases, with 15 bases between the two germline ends. The CDR3 is 16 residues long.

In its sample, this clonotype was seen a few times. The genes are TRBV20-1 and TRBJ2-7; TRBD1 matches 7 bases. CDR1 is DFQATT, CDR2 SNEGSKA, per germline (reference sequence). The ends lost 3 bases at V and 3 bases at J; junction bases unmatched: 5. The CDR3 sequence is 13 residues long. The CDR3 DNA reads TGCAGTGCTAGTCGGCCAGGGGGCTACGAGCAGTACTTC. This translates into CSASRPGGYEQYF.

Ten or more counts support this clonotype. The CDR3 DNA follows: TGTGCCAGCAGGGCCCGGGAGACCCAGTACTTC. Protein sequence: CASRARETQYF. The gene calls are TRBV6-5 and TRBJ2-5; D unresolved. From germline, CDR1 is MNHEY and CDR2 SVGAGI. V was clipped by 6 bases and J by 5 bases, with 7 bases between them. The CDR3 is 11 amino acids.

Only a few counts were recorded for this clonotype. J is TRBJ2-5 and V is TRBV14; D not resolved. CDR3 length equals 14 residues. Trimming left V 4 bases short and J 3 bases short, with 12 bases between. CDR1 and CDR2 from the germline V gene are SGHDN and FVKESK. This CDR3 reads CASSRPSREETQYF. In DNA form, the CDR3 reads TGTGCCAGCAGCCGCCCGAGCAGAGAAGAGACCCAGTACTTC.

This clonotype was seen only a few times. The CDR3 reads CASSGSGGSLDEQFF. The CDR3 DNA is TGCGCCAGCAGCGGTAGCGGGGGGTCCTTAGATGAGCAGTTCTTC. V is TRBV5-1 and J is TRBJ2-1, with 10 bases fitting TRBD2. CDR1 SGHRS and CDR2 YFSETQ come from the germline V gene. Unmatched junction bases numbered 9, after V lost 4 bases and J lost 8 bases. The CDR3 is 15 residues long.

V is TRBV5-6 and J is TRBJ2-1; 8 nucleotides match TRBD2. The V and J ends lost 4 bases and 8 bases, in that order; junction bases with no gene match: 8. This CDR3 is built from 14 residues. The germline gives CDR1 SGHDT, CDR2 YYEEEE. The CDR3 DNA reads TGTGCCAGCAGCCTGACTAGCGAGGGGGATGAGCAGTTCTTC. Translated: CASSLTSEGDEQFF.

This clonotype was counted at least ten times. The gene calls are TRBV19 and TRBJ2-4; D ambiguous. Trimming took off 5 bases at V and 0 bases at J, with 14 bases between the two ends. This CDR3 is 16 amino acids long. Germline CDR1 LNHDA, CDR2 SQIVND (reference sequence). The chain's CDR3 is CASSVPFGLAKNIQYF. In nucleotides, the CDR3 is TGTGCCAGTAGTGTCCCCTTCGGGTTAGCCAAAAACATTCAGTACTTC.

The chain combines TRBV2 with TRBJ2-3; 8 bases match TRBD1. Per the germline V gene, CDR1 is SNHLY and CDR2 is FYNNEI. The CDR3 has 14 residues. V was pared by 8 bases and J by 4 bases, with 8 bases of the junction left unmatched. Here the CDR3 reads CASPSDRDPDTQYF. In nucleotides, the CDR3 is TGTGCCAGCCCTTCGGACAGGGATCCAGATACGCAGTATTTT.

This clonotype was detected a few times. J is TRBJ2-7 and V is TRBV10-3; 10 nucleotides agree with TRBD2. This CDR3 comprises 16 residues. Germline lookup yields CDR1 ENHRY and CDR2 SYGVKD. V trimming: 2 bases; J trimming: 3 bases; junction bases outside the gene matches: 7. As DNA, the CDR3 is TGTGCCATCAGTGAGGCCGCCGGGACTAGCGTCTACGAGCAGTACTTC. It specifies CAISEAAGTSVYEQYF.